Given below is one TCR beta chain in context. This clonotype is classified as medium-sized (0.01 to 0.1%). Its antigen is still unknown. Nothing much larger sits one base from this clone, and base qualities are not available. The listed sequencing device is NextSeq 500. The QIAseq Immune Repertoire RNA Library Kit, Human TCR Panel, was used to prepare TCR libraries from approximately 16 ng of total RNA. TCR libraries were sequenced on an Illumina NextSeq with a Mid Output V2 kit, and asymmetric 261x41 paired-end reads were used. Each TCR library was diluted to about 4 nM, pooled, denatured and loaded at 1.0 pM. As for how the authors treated the data: TCR FASTQ files were processed in the QIAGEN GeneGlobe Data Analysis Center, with downstream analysis in R 3.5.2. Clonality was calculated as one minus the Shannon entropy normalized by the log of the number of unique productive sequences. TRA or TRB clonotypes differing in abundance between baseline and M1 were identified within each subset by Fisher exact tests at 5% FDR. Clonotypes with differential abundance were put into four groups: emerging, expanding, contracting or non-expanding/contracting. Morisita's overlap index was used to measure how much repertoires overlapped between patients. The public sequencing data were trimmed at Q25 with fastp and processed into clonotypes with MiXCR by TCRdb, which kept only in-frame beta chains. Rows with a matching CDR3 protein are joined into one entry that keeps the most common DNA and genes. For this entry, the V and J calls and clone size follow TCRdb and not the study's own pipeline. The sample table holds 1,500 to 2,500 distinct CDR3 sequences, of which roughly 6.8% were seen once. The top ten clonotypes cover less than 4% of the sample.

Using a BD FACSAria II cell sorter, four subsets defined by PD-1 and/or TIGIT were sorted from live CD3+CD8+TCRalphabeta+ cells. To characterize how relevant each subset is to anti-PD-1 therapy response, circulating CD8 T cells were sorted into four subsets based on PD-1 and TIGIT expression. From each sorted CD8 T-cell subset, both TCR alpha and TCR beta chains were sequenced. Peripheral blood was collected before the first anti-PD-1 injection, after two injections and after four injections. PBMCs were immediately isolated by Ficoll gradient centrifugation. Until use, PBMCs were kept cryopreserved in liquid nitrogen in RPMI containing approximately 20% FCS and roughly 9.5% DMSO. After thawing, PBMCs were stained with a viability dye plus antibodies against CD3, CD8alpha, TCRalphabeta, PD-1 and TIGIT. Total RNA was extracted with the RNeasy Kit, and a RIN above 7 was reached by every sample. This entry is derived from a study of circulating CD8 cells and anti-PD-1 response in melanoma (dated by TCRdb to 2019 to 2021). About the full investigation: Patients received nivolumab intravenously at 3 mg/kg every 2 weeks. Of the 13 patients in the melanoma cohort, anti-PD-1 was received as first-line therapy by seven patients, and prior targeted therapy or immunotherapy had been received by six patients. Patients with complete or partial responses were counted as responders, while patients with stable or progressive disease (RECIST v1.1) were counted as non-responders. A total of about eleven melanoma patients were included in the TCR repertoire analysis, 4 of them responders and 7 non-responders. PD-1 on on-treatment samples was detected using a biotinylated anti-human IgG4 antibody.

Study-level results and caveats: Tumor material was not accessible, so tumor reactivity was assessed by peptide assays on expanded sorted subsets instead. Between subsets, repertoires were largely private, with fewer than 7% of TRB clonotypes shared at M1, and the highest sharing was seen between DPOS and TIGIT. The highest diversity was observed in the DNEG repertoire, similar and higher clonality was shown by the PD-1 and DPOS repertoires, and the lowest diversity was found in the TIGIT repertoires. Because material was limited, most experiments were generally run without replicates. The cohort mixed treatment-naive and previously treated patients, which the authors noted could influence results. The published TCR repertoire comparisons used only baseline and M1 samples from a small cohort with few responders.

The CDR3 sequence holds 15 residues, the cysteine and phenylalanine included. The DNA shown is the 45-base CDR3, in frame from base 1. V and J are trimmed by 7 bases and 1 base, and the gene matches miss 5 bases of the junction. Per the germline V gene, MDHEN is the CDR1 and SYDVKM is the CDR2. This sequence uses TRBV28 and TRBJ2-2; TRBD1 matches 8 bases in the middle. The material sequenced was CD8+ T cells from PBMCs, taken at baseline or after one month of anti-PD-1 therapy (not recorded which). The receptor's source is a human donor with melanoma. The CDR3 in this case is CASTPDRENTGELFF. The DNA reads TGTGCCAGCACCCCGGACAGGGAGAACACCGGGGAGCTGTTTTTT.